What follows describes a single T cell receptor beta chain. Its specificity is unknown. This record comes from a study of shared clonotypes between healthy human individuals. Study observations and caveats: Although depth was large, rarefaction showed that sequencing of the sorted subsets was incomplete.

Naive-designated CD8 cells lacked CD45RO, were positively enriched for CCR7, and omitted terminally differentiated effector memory CD45RA+ cells. The healthy adult donors were HIV-negative and reported no recent acute infections or vaccinations. Assay runs were performed at deep level. Profiled with immunoSEQ multiplex PCR; TCRdb holds only in-frame clones, not every one. The table lists about 2 million clones, approximately 94% of them singletons, with 0.9% to 1.4% in the top ten. CDR3 length equals 18 residues. The J segment lost 0 bases and the V segment lost 0 bases, leaving 10 bases of the junction unmatched. Per germline, CDR1 LGHNA and CDR2 YSLEER.

Sample: naive CD8+ T cells sorted from blood. The chain uses TRBV4-3 and TRBJ2-7, with 8 bases lining up with TRBD2. This receptor was obtained from a man aged 18 to 29 in good health. DNA of the CDR3: TGCGCCAGCAGCCAAGATCGGCCTAGCGGGTGGAGCTCCTACGAGCAGTACTTC. Translated: CASSQDRPSGWSSYEQYF.